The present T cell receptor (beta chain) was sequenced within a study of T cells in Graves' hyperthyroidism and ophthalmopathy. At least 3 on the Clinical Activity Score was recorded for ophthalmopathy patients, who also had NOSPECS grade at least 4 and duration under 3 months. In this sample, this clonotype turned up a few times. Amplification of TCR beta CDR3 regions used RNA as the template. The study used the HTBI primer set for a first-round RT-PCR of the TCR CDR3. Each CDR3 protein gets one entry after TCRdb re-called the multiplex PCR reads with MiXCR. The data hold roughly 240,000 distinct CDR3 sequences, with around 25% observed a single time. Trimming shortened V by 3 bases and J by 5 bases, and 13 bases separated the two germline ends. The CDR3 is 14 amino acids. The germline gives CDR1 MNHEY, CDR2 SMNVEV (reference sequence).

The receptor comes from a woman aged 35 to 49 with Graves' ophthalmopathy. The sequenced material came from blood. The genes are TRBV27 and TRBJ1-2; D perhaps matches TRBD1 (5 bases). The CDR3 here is CASSFTGPGYGYTF. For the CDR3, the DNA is TGTGCCAGCAGTTTTACCGGGCCAGGGTATGGCTACACCTTC.